The clone carrying this TCR beta chain was picked up a small number of times. The antigen is unknown. This entry is derived from a study of T cells in Graves' hyperthyroidism and ophthalmopathy. The study enrolled patients aged 18 to 65 with newly diagnosed hyperthyroidism of under 2 months' duration. TCR beta CDR3 regions were amplified from RNA. First-round RT-PCR of the TCR CDR3 relied on the HTBI primer set. MiXCR, applied by TCRdb to the multiplex PCR reads, yields one record per CDR3 protein. The sample shows around 420,000 distinct CDR3 sequences, 15% to 19% of them seen only once. Germline trimming cut 4 bases from V and 5 bases from J; bases unmatched to any gene: 9. The CDR3 is made up of 16 amino acids. Whole-study results and caveats: Most thyroid clonotypes expanded above 0.001 appeared in blood too.

The source material was blood. The V call is TRBV6-7, the J call TRBJ1-5; 9 positions agree with TRBD1. TRBV6-7 has ORF status, its function being uncertain. This clonotype originated in a woman aged 18-29 years with Graves' hyperthyroidism. CDR3 sequence (DNA): TGTGCCAGCAGTTCCCCTGGACAGGGGAGTGATCAGCCCCAGCATTTT. Its protein product is CASSSPGQGSDQPQHF.